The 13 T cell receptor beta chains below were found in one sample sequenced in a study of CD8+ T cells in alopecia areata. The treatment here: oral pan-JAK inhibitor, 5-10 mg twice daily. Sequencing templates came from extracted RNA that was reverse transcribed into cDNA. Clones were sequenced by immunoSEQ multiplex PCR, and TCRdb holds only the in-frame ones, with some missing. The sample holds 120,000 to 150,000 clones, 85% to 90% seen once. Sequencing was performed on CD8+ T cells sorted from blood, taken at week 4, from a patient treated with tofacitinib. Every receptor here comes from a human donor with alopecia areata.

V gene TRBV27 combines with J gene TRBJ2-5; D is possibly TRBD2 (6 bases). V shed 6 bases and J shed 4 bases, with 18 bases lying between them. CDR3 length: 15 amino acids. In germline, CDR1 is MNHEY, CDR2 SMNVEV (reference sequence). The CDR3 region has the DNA TGTGCCAGCAGCCCGGACTATTCAATAATAGAGACCCAGTACTTC. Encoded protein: CASSPDYSIIETQYF.

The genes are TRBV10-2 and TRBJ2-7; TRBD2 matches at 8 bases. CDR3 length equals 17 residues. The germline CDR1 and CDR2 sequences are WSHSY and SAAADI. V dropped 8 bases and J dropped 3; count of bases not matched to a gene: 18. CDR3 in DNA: TGCGCCAGCTTGGAAGGTGACACGGGACTAGGGTTCTACGAGCAGTACTTC. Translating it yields CASLEGDTGLGFYEQYF.

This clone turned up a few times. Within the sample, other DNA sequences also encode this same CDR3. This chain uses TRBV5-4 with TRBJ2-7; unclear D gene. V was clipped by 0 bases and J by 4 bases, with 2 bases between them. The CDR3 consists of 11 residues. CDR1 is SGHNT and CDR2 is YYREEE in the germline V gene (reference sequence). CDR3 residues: CASSLGYEQYF. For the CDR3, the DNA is TGTGCCAGCAGCTTGGGGTACGAGCAGTACTTC.

The CDR3 nucleotides are TGCGCCAGCAGCTTGGGGACAGTCCATGAGCAGTTCTTC. Translating gives CASSLGTVHEQFF. This chain links TRBV5-1 with TRBJ2-1, with D possibly being TRBD1 (6 bases). The germline gives CDR1 SGHRS, CDR2 YFSETQ. V lost 0 bases and J lost 8, with 9 bases in between. This CDR3 comprises 13 residues.

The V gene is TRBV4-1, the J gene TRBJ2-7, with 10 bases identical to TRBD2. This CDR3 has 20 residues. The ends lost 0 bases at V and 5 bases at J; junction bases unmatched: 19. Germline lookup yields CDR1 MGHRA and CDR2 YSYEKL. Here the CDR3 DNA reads TGCGCCAGCAGCCAAGATGGGGGGCCAAGGAGCGGGAGGGCCAAGGACGAGCAGTACTTC. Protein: CASSQDGGPRSGRAKDEQYF.

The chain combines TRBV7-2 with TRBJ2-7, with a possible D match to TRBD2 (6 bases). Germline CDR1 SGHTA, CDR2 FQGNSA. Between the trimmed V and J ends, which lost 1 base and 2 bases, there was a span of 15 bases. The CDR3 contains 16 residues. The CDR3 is CASSLERTKATYEQYF. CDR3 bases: TGTGCCAGCAGCTTAGAAAGGACTAAAGCTACCTACGAGCAGTACTTC.

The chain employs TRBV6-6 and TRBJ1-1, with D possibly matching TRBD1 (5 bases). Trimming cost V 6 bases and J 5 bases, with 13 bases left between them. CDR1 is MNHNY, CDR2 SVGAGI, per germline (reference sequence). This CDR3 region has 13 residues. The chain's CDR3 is CASRPGPGTEAFF. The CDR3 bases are TGTGCCAGCAGGCCGGGACCGGGGACTGAAGCTTTCTTT.

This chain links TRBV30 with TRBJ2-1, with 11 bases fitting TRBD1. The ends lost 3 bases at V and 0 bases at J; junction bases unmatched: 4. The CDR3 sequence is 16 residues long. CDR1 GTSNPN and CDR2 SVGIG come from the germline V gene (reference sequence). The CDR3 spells CAWRPGTGGSYNEQFF. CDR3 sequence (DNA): TGTGCCTGGAGACCCGGGACAGGGGGCTCCTACAATGAGCAGTTCTTC.

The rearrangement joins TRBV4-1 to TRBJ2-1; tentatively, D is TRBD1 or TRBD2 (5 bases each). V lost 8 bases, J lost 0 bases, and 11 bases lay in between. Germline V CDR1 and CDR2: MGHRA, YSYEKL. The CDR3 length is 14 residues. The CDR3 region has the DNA TGCGCCAGCGGGAAGGGGAGCTCCTACAATGAGCAGTTCTTC. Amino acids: CASGKGSSYNEQFF.

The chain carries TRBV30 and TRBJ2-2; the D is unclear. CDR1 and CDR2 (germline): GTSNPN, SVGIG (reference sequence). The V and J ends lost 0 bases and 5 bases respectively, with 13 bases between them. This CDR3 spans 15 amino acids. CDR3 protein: CAWSVGAHRTGELFF. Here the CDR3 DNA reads TGTGCCTGGAGTGTAGGAGCGCATCGGACCGGGGAGCTGTTTTTT.

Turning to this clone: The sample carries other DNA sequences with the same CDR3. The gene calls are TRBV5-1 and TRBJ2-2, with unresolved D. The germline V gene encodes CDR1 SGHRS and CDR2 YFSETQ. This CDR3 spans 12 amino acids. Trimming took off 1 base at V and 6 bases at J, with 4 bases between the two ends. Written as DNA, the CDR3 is TGCGCCAGCAGCTTGCGTCCCGGGGAGCTGTTTTTT. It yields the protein CASSLRPGELFF.

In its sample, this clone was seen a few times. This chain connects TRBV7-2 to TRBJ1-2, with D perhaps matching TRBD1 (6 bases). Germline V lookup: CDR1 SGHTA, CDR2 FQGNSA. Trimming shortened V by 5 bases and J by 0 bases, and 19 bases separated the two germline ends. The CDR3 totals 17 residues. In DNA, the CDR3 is TGTGCCAGCAGCCATTTATGGGACATCGGCCCTAACTATGGCTACACCTTC. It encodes CASSHLWDIGPNYGYTF. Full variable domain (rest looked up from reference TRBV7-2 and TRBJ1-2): GAGVSQSPSNKVTEKGKDVELRCDPISGHTALYWYRQSLGQGLEFLIYFQGNSAPDKSGLPSDRFSAERTGGSVSTLTIQRTQQEDSAVYLCASSHLWDIGPNYGYTFGSGTRLTVV.

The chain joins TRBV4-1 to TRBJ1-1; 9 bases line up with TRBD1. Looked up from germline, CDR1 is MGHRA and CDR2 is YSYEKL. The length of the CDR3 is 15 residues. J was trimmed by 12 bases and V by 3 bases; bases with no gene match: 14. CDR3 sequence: CASSQAGTGTTPTFF. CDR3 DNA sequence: TGCGCCAGCAGCCAGGCCGGGACAGGGACGACCCCCACTTTCTTT.